The next 19 T cell receptor beta chains were all read from a single sample in a study of blood T cell repertoires in COVID-19. Assay: immunoSEQ multiplex PCR; the TCRdb copy retains only in-frame clones and omits some. The table has 200,000 to 250,000 clones, approximately 88% seen once. Sequencing was performed on PBMCs or T cells enriched from blood (not recorded which). These receptors came from a woman aged 25 to 45 who had been exposed to COVID-19.

V is TRBV5-1 and J is TRBJ2-7; the D gene is possibly TRBD1 (6 bases). The CDR3 has 15 amino acids. Trimming left V 0 bases short and J 4 bases short, with 14 bases between. Germline V gene lookup returns CDR1 SGHRS and CDR2 YFSETQ. In DNA form, the CDR3 reads TGCGCCAGCAGCTTGGAGGGGCGCCAGGGGTACGAGCAGTACTTC. Amino acid sequence: CASSLEGRQGYEQYF.

This rearrangement joins TRBV19 to TRBJ2-3; 12 bases are shared with TRBD2. CDR1 is LNHDA and CDR2 is SQIVND in the germline V gene (reference sequence). J lost 1 base, V lost 2 bases, and 4 bases had no gene match. CDR3 size: 17 residues. CDR3 amino acids: CASSILAGGRGTDTQYF. CDR3 in DNA: TGTGCCAGTAGTATACTAGCGGGAGGGCGGGGCACAGATACGCAGTATTTT.

The J gene is TRBJ2-7, the V gene TRBV4-1; D remains unclear. CDR1 is MGHRA, CDR2 YSYEKL, per germline. V lost 1 base to trimming and J lost 7 bases, with 11 bases between them. This CDR3 spans 13 amino acids. The CDR3 loop is CASSQGSGLEQYF. The CDR3 DNA sequence: TGCGCCAGCAGCCAAGGGTCCGGGTTGGAGCAGTACTTC.

The V and J genes are TRBV2 and TRBJ2-1; the match to TRBD2 covers 8 bases. Trimming at V came to 4 bases and at J to 2 bases, leaving 13 bases not matched to a gene. The germline gives CDR1 SNHLY, CDR2 FYNNEI. The CDR3 loop spans 18 amino acids. The DNA for the CDR3 is TGTGCCAGCAGTGGAGATGCGTCTGGGACTAGGGCCTACAATGAGCAGTTCTTC. Its protein product is CASSGDASGTRAYNEQFF.

This rearrangement joins TRBV6-5 to TRBJ1-6; TRBD1 might be the D (5 bases). The CDR3 runs 14 residues. Trimming removed 7 bases from V and 7 bases from J, with 14 bases in between. Germline V gene lookup returns CDR1 MNHEY and CDR2 SVGAGI. CDR3 nucleotides: TGTGCCAGCACCCAGGGCCTAGGGAATTCACCCCTCCACTTT. Translating it yields CASTQGLGNSPLHF.

V usage is TRBV6-5 and J usage is TRBJ2-7; TRBD1 matches at 11 bases. V shed 5 bases and J 2 bases; nucleotides not matched to a gene: 5. The CDR3 is 15 amino acids. Germline assignment: CDR1 MNHEY and CDR2 SVGAGI. The CDR3 protein is CASSPGQGAPYEQYF. CDR3 nucleotide sequence: TGTGCCAGCAGTCCCGGACAGGGGGCCCCCTACGAGCAGTACTTC.

The chain links TRBV29-1 to TRBJ2-3; 11 nucleotides line up with TRBD2. Trimming at V came to 6 bases and at J to 4 bases, leaving 9 bases not matched to a gene. Germline values: CDR1 SQVTM, CDR2 ANQGSEA. The CDR3 totals 15 residues. CDR3: CSVETSGRGADTQYF. CDR3 sequence (DNA): TGCAGCGTCGAAACTAGCGGGAGAGGCGCAGATACGCAGTATTTT.

The J gene is TRBJ1-1, the V gene TRBV9; 7 bases line up with TRBD1. With V trimmed by 4 bases and J by 8 bases, 5 bases remained unmatched. CDR3 length equals 12 residues. Germline loops: CDR1 SGDLS, CDR2 YYNGEE. As DNA, the CDR3 is TGTGCCAGCAGCACACCGGGACAGGAAGCTTTCTTT. Translating it yields CASSTPGQEAFF. Based on the CDR3 plus reference TRBV9 and TRBJ1-1, the full variable domain is DSGVTQTPKHLITATGQRVTLRCSPRSGDLSVYWYQQSLDQGLQFLIQYYNGEERAKGNILERFSAQQFPDLHSELNLSSLELGDSALYFCASSTPGQEAFFGQGTRLTVV.

This clone was detected only once. The CDR3 bases are TGTGCCAGCAGCCGTCGCGAGGGACAGACAAACAATGAGCAGTTCTTC. Translation gives CASSRREGQTNNEQFF. V usage is TRBV7-2 and J usage is TRBJ2-1; TRBD1 aligns across 7 bases. V lost 5 bases to trimming and J lost 5 bases; unmatched junction nucleotides: 12. CDR1 and CDR2 from the germline V gene are SGHTA and FQGNSA. CDR3 length: 16 residues.

The chain couples TRBV28 to TRBJ1-3, with 10 bases that match TRBD1. CDR3 size: 18 residues. V lost 5 bases, J lost 2 bases, and 12 bases stayed unmatched. CDR1 and CDR2 from the germline V gene are MDHEN and SYDVKM. In DNA form, the CDR3 reads TGTGCCAGCAGTGTACCGGGACAGGGGAAAGGTACTGGAAACACCATATATTTT. It codes for CASSVPGQGKGTGNTIYF.

The chain is built from TRBV20-1 and TRBJ2-7; TRBD2 is a possible D gene (6 bases). The V gene's germline CDR1 is DFQATT and CDR2 SNEGSKA (reference sequence). V was trimmed by 3 bases and J by 1 base, leaving 13 bases between them. This CDR3 spans 14 amino acids. The CDR3 reads CSASRPSGSYEQYF. For the CDR3, the DNA is TGCAGTGCTAGTCGTCCGAGCGGGTCCTACGAGCAGTACTTC.

The V and J genes are TRBV21-1 and TRBJ2-7; the table's D call TRBD1 went unverified against the DNA. TRBV21-1 represents a pseudogene. This CDR3 has 13 amino acids. For the CDR3, the DNA is TGTGCCAGCAGCTCCAGGACACTATACGAGCAGTACTTC. Protein product: CASSSRTLYEQYF.

V and J are TRBV28 and TRBJ2-3; the match to TRBD2 covers 7 bases. V lost 2 bases to trimming and J lost 6 bases; unmatched junction nucleotides: 8. Germline-derived CDR1 and CDR2 are MDHEN and SYDVKM. The CDR3 loop spans 15 amino acids. In DNA form, the CDR3 reads TGTGCCAGCAGTTTAACGGGGGGAAAAGGGGATACGCAGTATTTT. This codes for CASSLTGGKGDTQYF.

This clone has just a few counts. This CDR3 is CASSRTGIENTGELFF. The CDR3 DNA follows: TGTGCCAGCAGCCGTACAGGGATCGAAAACACCGGGGAGCTGTTTTTT. The rearrangement links TRBV11-1 to TRBJ2-2; D is possibly TRBD1 (6 bases). The CDR3 runs 16 residues. V lost 5 bases and J 2 bases, leaving 15 bases between the germline ends. Per germline, CDR1 SGHAT and CDR2 FQDESV (reference sequence).

The chain links TRBV11-3 to TRBJ2-5, with D possibly matching TRBD1 (6 bases). The CDR3 consists of 14 residues. CDR1 and CDR2 (germline): SGHNT, YENEEA. V was clipped by 5 bases and J by 5 bases, with 15 bases between them. The CDR3 DNA reads as TGTGCCAGCAGCCCGGGCGACAGGAGGGAGACCCAGTACTTC. Protein sequence: CASSPGDRRETQYF.

The chain employs TRBV2 and TRBJ2-2; possible D gene TRBD1, 6 bases. Per the germline V gene, CDR1 is SNHLY and CDR2 is FYNNEI. V dropped 1 base and J dropped 4 bases, with 10 bases sitting between them. This CDR3 region has 15 residues. The CDR3: CASSEGTVITGELFF. CDR3 in DNA: TGTGCCAGCAGTGAAGGGACAGTTATCACCGGGGAGCTGTTTTTT.

The gene calls are TRBV6-5 and TRBJ1-2, with D unresolved. V shed 6 bases and J shed 8 bases, with 10 bases lying between them. The CDR3 is 11 amino acids. In germline, CDR1 is MNHEY, CDR2 SVGAGI. For the CDR3, the DNA is TGTGCCAGCAGAAGCCGGGAAGGCTACACCTTC. This sequence encodes CASRSREGYTF.

The chain recombines TRBV30 with TRBJ2-5, with D perhaps matching TRBD2 (5 bases). Germline V gene lookup returns CDR1 GTSNPN and CDR2 SVGIG (reference sequence). The ends were cut back, 0 bases at V and 2 bases at J, with 10 bases in the middle. There are 14 residues in the CDR3. CDR3 region: CAWSVAGFQETQYF. CDR3 DNA: TGTGCCTGGAGTGTGGCGGGCTTTCAAGAGACCCAGTACTTC.

The CDR3 loop reads CASILRDISYEQYF. The DNA of the CDR3 is TGTGCCAGCATTCTCCGGGACATCTCCTACGAGCAGTACTTC. The rearrangement uses TRBV6-5 and TRBJ2-7; weak D call: TRBD1 (6 bases). Trimming left V 7 bases short and J 0 bases short, with 13 bases between. Germline V gene lookup returns CDR1 MNHEY and CDR2 SVGAGI. The CDR3 extends over 14 amino acids.